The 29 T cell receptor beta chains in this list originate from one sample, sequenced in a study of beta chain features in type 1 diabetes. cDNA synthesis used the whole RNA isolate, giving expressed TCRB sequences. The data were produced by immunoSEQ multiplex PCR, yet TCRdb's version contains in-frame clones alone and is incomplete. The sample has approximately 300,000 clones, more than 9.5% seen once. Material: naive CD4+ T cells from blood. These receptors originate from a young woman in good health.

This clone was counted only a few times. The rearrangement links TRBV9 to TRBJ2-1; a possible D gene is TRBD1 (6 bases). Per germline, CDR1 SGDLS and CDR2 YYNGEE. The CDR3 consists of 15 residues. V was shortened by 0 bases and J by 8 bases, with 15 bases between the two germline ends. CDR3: CASSVAGQTWDEQFF. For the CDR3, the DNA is TGTGCCAGCAGCGTAGCCGGACAGACTTGGGATGAGCAGTTCTTC. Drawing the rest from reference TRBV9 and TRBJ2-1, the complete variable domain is DSGVTQTPKHLITATGQRVTLRCSPRSGDLSVYWYQQSLDQGLQFLIQYYNGEERAKGNILERFSAQQFPDLHSELNLSSLELGDSALYFCASSVAGQTWDEQFFGPGTRLTVL.

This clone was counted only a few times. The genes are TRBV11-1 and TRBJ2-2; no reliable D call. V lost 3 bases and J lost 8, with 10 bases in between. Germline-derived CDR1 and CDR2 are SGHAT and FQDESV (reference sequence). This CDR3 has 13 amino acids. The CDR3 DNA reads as TGTGCCAGCAGCTTTAGCCTCCCTGGGGAGCTGTTTTTT. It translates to CASSFSLPGELFF.

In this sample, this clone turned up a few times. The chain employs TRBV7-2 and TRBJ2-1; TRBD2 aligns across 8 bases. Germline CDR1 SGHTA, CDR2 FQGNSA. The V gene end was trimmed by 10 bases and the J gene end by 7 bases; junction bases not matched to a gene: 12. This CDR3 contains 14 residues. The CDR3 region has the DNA TGTGCCATACAGAGCGGGAGTTGGCGAAATGAGCAGTTCTTC. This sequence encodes CAIQSGSWRNEQFF.

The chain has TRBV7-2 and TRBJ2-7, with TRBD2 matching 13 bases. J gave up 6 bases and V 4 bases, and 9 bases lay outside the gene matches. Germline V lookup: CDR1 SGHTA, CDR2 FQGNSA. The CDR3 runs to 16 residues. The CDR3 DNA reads TGTGCCAGCAGCTCATTAGGACTAGCGGGAGTACGCGAGCAGTACTTC. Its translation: CASSSLGLAGVREQYF.

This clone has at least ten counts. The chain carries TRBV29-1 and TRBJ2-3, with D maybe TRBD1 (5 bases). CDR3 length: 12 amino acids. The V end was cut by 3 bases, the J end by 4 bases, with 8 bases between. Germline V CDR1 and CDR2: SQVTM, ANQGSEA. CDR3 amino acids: CSVDRAADTQYF. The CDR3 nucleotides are TGCAGCGTTGACAGGGCGGCAGATACGCAGTATTTT.

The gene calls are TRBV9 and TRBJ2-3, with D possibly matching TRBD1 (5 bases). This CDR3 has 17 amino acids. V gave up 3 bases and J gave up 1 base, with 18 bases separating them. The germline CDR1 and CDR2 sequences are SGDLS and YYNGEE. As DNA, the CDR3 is TGTGCCAGCAGCGCACCTTGGGGCCTGGGTGGCACAGATACGCAGTATTTT. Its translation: CASSAPWGLGGTDTQYF.

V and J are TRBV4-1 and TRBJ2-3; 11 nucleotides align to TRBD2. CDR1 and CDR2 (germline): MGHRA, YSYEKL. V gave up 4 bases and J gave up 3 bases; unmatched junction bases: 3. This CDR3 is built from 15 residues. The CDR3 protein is CASSRGTSGTDTQYF. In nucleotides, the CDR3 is TGCGCCAGCAGCCGGGGGACTAGCGGAACAGATACGCAGTATTTT.

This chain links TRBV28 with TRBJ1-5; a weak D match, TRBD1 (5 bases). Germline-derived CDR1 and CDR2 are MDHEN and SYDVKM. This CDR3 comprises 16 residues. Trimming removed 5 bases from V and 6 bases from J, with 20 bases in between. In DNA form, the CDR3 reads TGTGCCAGCAGTCCAGCTGACCGGGGGGTCGGTCAGCCCCAGCATTTT. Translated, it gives CASSPADRGVGQPQHF.

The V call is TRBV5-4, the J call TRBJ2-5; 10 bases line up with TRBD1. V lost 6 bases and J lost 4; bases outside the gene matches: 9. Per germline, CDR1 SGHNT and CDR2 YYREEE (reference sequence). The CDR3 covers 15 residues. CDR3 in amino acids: CASTRGQGVGETQYF. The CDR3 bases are TGTGCCAGCACCCGCGGACAGGGGGTGGGAGAGACCCAGTACTTC.

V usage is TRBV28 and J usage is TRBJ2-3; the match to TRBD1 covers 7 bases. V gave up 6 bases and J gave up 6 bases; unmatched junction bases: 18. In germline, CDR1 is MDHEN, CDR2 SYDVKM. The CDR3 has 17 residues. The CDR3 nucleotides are TGTGCCAGCAGATTGCCCCGGGACAGCCAAGGCTTGGATACGCAGTATTTT. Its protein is CASRLPRDSQGLDTQYF.

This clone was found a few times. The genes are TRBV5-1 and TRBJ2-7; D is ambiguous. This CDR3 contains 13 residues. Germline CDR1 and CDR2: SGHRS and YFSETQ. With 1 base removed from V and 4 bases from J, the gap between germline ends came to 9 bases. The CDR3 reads CASSLTDQYEQYF. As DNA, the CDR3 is TGCGCCAGCAGCTTGACAGACCAGTACGAGCAGTACTTC.

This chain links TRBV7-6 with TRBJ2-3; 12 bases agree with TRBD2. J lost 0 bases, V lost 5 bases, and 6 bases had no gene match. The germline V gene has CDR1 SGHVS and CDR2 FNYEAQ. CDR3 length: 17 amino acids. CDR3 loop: CASSSLGTSGSTDTQYF. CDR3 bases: TGTGCCAGCAGCAGCCTGGGGACTAGCGGGAGCACAGATACGCAGTATTTT.

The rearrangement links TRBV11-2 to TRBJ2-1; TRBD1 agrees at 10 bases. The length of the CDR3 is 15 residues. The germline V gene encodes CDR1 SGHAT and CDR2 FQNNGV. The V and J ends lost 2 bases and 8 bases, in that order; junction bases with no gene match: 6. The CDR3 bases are TGTGCCAGCAGCTTATTCGGGACAGGGGTCTATGAGCAGTTCTTC. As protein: CASSLFGTGVYEQFF.

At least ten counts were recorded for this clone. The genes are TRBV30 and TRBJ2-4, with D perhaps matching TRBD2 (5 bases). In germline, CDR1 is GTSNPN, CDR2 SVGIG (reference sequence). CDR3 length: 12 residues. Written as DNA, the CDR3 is TGTGCTGCGGGTCGAGCCAAAAACATTCAGTACTTC. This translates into CAAGRAKNIQYF.

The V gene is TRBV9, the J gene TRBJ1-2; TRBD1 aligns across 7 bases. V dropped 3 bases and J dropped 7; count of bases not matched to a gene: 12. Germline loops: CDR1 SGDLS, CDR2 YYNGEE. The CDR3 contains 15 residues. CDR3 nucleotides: TGTGCCAGCAGCGAGGGCGGGACAGTTGGTCTTGGCTACACCTTC. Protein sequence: CASSEGGTVGLGYTF.

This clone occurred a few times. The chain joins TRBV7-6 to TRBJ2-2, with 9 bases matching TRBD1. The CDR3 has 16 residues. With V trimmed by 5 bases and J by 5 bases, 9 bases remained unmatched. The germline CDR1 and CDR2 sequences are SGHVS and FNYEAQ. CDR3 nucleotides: TGTGCCAGCAGCGCCCGGGACAGGGTACTAACCGGGGAGCTGTTTTTT. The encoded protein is CASSARDRVLTGELFF.

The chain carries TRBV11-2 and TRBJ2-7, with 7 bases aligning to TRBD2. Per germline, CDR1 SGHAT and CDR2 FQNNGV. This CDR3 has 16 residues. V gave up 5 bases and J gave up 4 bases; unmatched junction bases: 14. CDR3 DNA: TGTGCCAGCAGCCCAAGGCTAGCGGATACGGGTTACGAGCAGTACTTC. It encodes CASSPRLADTGYEQYF.

The CDR3: CASSPPQANSGETQYF. The CDR3 DNA sequence: TGTGCCAGCTCACCTCCCCAAGCGAACTCTGGAGAGACCCAGTACTTC. This rearrangement joins TRBV18 to TRBJ2-5, with D unresolved. V lost 3 bases and J 4 bases, leaving 18 bases between the germline ends. The CDR3 is made up of 16 amino acids. In germline, CDR1 is KGHSH, CDR2 LQKENI.

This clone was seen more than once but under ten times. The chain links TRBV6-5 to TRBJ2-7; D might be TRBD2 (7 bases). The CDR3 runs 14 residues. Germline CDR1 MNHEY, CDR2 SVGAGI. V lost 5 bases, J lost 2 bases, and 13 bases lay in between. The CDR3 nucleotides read TGTGCCAGCAGTGACCCGGGGGGCGCCTACGAGCAGTACTTC. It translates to CASSDPGGAYEQYF.

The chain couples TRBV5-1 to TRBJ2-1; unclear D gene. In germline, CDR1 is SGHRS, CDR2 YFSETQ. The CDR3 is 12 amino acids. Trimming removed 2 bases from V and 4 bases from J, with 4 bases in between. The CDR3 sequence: CASSFQYNEQFF. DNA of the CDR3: TGCGCCAGCAGCTTCCAGTACAATGAGCAGTTCTTC.

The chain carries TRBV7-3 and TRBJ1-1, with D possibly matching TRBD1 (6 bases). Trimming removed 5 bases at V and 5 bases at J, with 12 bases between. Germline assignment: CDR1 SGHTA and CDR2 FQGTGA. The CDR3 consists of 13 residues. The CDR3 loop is CASSRDRSTEAFF. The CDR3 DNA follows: TGTGCCAGCAGCAGAGACAGGAGTACTGAAGCTTTCTTT.

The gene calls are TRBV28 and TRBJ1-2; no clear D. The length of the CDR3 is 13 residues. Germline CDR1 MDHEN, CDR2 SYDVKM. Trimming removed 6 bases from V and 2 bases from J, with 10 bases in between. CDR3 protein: CASRIDTNYGYTF. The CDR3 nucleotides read TGTGCCAGCAGGATTGACACGAACTATGGCTACACCTTC.

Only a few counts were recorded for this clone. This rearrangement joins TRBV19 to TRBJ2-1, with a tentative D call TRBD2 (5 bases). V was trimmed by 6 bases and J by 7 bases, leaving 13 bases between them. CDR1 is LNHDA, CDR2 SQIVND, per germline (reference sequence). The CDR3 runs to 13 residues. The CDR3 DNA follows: TGTGCCAGTAGGCCCAGCGGACTGAATGAGCAGTTCTTC. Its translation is CASRPSGLNEQFF.

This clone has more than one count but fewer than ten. The DNA of the CDR3 is TGTGCCAGCAGCCAAGAGGTAGCGGGAGGGCCAGGTGAGCAGTTCTTC. Encoded protein: CASSQEVAGGPGEQFF. This rearrangement joins TRBV4-2 to TRBJ2-1; 11 nucleotides agree with TRBD2. Per germline, CDR1 LGHNA and CDR2 YNFKEQ. The CDR3 length is 16 residues. The J segment lost 9 bases and the V segment lost 0 bases, leaving 7 bases of the junction unmatched.

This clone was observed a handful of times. Here the CDR3 reads CASGLGRGSAPGRDEQFF. The CDR3 coding sequence is TGTGCCAGCGGTTTGGGAAGAGGGAGTGCACCGGGTAGGGATGAGCAGTTCTTC. The chain employs TRBV5-4 and TRBJ2-1, with D possibly TRBD2 on 5 matching bases. V was trimmed by 7 bases and J by 8 bases, leaving 31 bases between them. The CDR3 has 18 residues. Germline CDR1 reads SGHNT; CDR2 reads YYREEE (reference sequence).

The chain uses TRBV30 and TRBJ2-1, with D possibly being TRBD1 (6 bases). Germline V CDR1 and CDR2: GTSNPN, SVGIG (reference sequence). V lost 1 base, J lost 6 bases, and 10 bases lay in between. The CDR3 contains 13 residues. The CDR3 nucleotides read TGTGCCTGGAGTGACAGGGTAAGCAATGAGCAGTTCTTC. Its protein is CAWSDRVSNEQFF.

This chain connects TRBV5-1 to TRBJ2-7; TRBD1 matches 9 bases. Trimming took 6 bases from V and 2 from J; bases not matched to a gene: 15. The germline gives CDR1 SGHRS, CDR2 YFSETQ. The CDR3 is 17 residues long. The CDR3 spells CASTPFPPGQGAYEQYF. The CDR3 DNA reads TGCGCCAGCACCCCCTTTCCTCCGGGACAGGGAGCCTACGAGCAGTACTTC. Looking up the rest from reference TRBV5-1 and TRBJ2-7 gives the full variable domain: KAGVTQTPRYLIKTRGQQVTLSCSPISGHRSVSWYQQTPGQGLQFLFEYFSETQRNKGNFPGRFSGRQFSNSRSEMNVSTLELGDSALYLCASTPFPPGQGAYEQYFGPGTRLTVT.

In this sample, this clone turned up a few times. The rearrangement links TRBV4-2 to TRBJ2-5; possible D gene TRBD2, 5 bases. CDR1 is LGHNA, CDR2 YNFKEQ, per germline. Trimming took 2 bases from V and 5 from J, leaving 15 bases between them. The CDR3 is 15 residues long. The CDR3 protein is CASSQKEAEVETQYF. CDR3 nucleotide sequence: TGTGCCAGCAGCCAAAAGGAGGCCGAAGTGGAGACCCAGTACTTC.

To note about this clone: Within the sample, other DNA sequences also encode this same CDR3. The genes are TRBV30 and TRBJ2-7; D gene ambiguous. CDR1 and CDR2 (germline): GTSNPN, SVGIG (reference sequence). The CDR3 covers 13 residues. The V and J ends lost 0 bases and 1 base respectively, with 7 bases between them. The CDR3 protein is CAWSVQSSYEQYF. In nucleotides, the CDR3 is TGTGCCTGGAGTGTACAAAGTTCCTACGAGCAGTACTTC.